This entry describes one TCR beta chain. Its cognate antigen is unknown. TCRdb's copy holds only in-frame clones and misses some; the assay was immunoSEQ multiplex PCR. The table has over a million clones, about 80% seen once. The data were taken from a study of shared clonotypes between healthy human individuals. Findings and caveats of the study: Although depth was large, rarefaction showed that sequencing of the sorted subsets was incomplete.

V lost 7 bases and J lost 5, with 14 bases in between. This CDR3 comprises 13 residues. The V gene's germline CDR1 is SGHTA and CDR2 FQGNSA. The V and J genes are TRBV7-2 and TRBJ1-1, with D perhaps matching TRBD1 (5 bases). Sequencing was performed on memory CD4+ T cells from PBMCs. As to subset: CD45RA-negative fraction. The TCR sequence derives from a young man in good health. Some clones in this sample may be carry-over from other donors' samples. The CDR3 spells CASTLRGGTEAFF. The CDR3 DNA is TGTGCCAGCACTCTTCGGGGGGGAACTGAAGCTTTCTTT.